This is a list of T cell receptor beta chains from one sample in a study of T cell repertoires in aging, cancer and after chemotherapy. A single record per CDR3 protein comes from TCRdb applying MiXCR to the multiplex PCR reads. Of around 12,000 distinct CDR3 sequences in the sample, less than 25% were seen once. Sequencing input: blood. The receptors come from a human donor in good health. The CDR3 runs from the conserved cysteine through the conserved F or W. D genes are given only for firm matches. Part of the rows lack a size; the others show once, few, many or a class for expanded clones.

v_gene,abundance,d_gene,j_gene,len,CDR3nt,CDR3aa
TRBV6-5,.,.,TRBJ2-7,15,TGTGCCAGCAGTGAAGAGGGGGGGGGCCCCTACGAGCAGTACTTC,CASSEEGGGPYEQYF
TRBV6-2/TRBV6-3,many,TRBD1,TRBJ1-3,16,TGTGCCAGCTCACCACCGGGACAGGGAACCAGAAACACCATATATTTT,CASSPPGQGTRNTIYF
TRBV6-1,.,TRBD2,TRBJ2-5,13,TGTGCCAGTAGCGGGGAGTACCAAGAGACCCAGTACTTC,CASSGEYQETQYF
TRBV24-1,once,.,TRBJ1-5,13,TGTGCCACCAGTAATCTAGGGGGGGGGCCCCAGCATTTT,CATSNLGGGPQHF
TRBV30,medium-sized,.,TRBJ1-2,13,TGTGCCTGGTCTGAGGACAGTTTCTATGGCTACACCTTC,CAWSEDSFYGYTF
TRBV27,few,TRBD1,TRBJ1-4,13,TGTGCCAGCAGTTTTGGGACAGGGAGAAAACTGTTTTTT,CASSFGTGRKLFF
TRBV7-9,.,.,TRBJ2-3,14,TGTGCCAGCAGCTCACCCTTCTCCCCAGATACGCAGTATTTT,CASSSPFSPDTQYF
TRBV7-2,many,.,TRBJ2-2,17,TGTGCCAGCAGCTTATGGGGGCGCGGGTCCCTAACCGGGGAGCTGTTTTTT,CASSLWGRGSLTGELFF
TRBV12-3/TRBV12-4,.,TRBD2,TRBJ2-7,14,TGTGCCAGCAGTTTTGGCGGGGGGAACTACGAGCAGTACTTC,CASSFGGGNYEQYF
TRBV20-1,medium-sized,.,TRBJ2-7,13,TGCAGTGCTAGTACTAGCTCGGCCTACGAGCAGTACTTC,CSASTSSAYEQYF
TRBV5-1,few,.,TRBJ2-2,14,TGCGCCAGCAGCGAGGGATTCCGGGTCGGGGAGCTGTTTTTT,CASSEGFRVGELFF
TRBV28,few,TRBD1,TRBJ2-1,17,TGTGCCAGCAGTTTAAGGGACAGTAGGACCTCCTACAATGAGCAGTTCTTC,CASSLRDSRTSYNEQFF
TRBV6-6,many,.,TRBJ1-2,13,TGTGCCAGCAGTTCGGACGGAAACTATGGCTACACCTTC,CASSSDGNYGYTF